Listed here is a single T cell receptor beta chain. The data are from a study of OX40 agonist ivuxolimab in advanced cancers. For the study at large: Treatment received earlier with anti-PD-1, anti-PD-L1 or anti-CTLA-4 agents was allowed, and around 36% had some.

Some clones are missing from TCRdb's copy, which holds only in-frame ones; the method was immunoSEQ multiplex PCR. This table has 68,000 or so clones, about 89% appearing once. The germline CDR1 and CDR2 sequences are SGHTS and YDEGEE. The V gene end was trimmed by 0 bases and the J gene end by 0 bases; junction bases not matched to a gene: 1. This CDR3 is built from 15 residues. The chain combines TRBV5-8 with TRBJ1-1, with 8 bases identical to TRBD1. The sequencing here drew on CD4+ or CD8+ T cells sorted from blood, taken in a trial of the OX40 agonist ivuxolimab. The sequence came from an adult with an advanced solid tumor such as melanoma, head and neck, liver or kidney cancer. Here the CDR3 reads CASSLVDRVNTEAFF. For the CDR3, the DNA is TGTGCCAGCAGCTTGGTGGACAGGGTGAACACTGAAGCTTTCTTT.